One and the same sample provided the 4 T cell receptor beta chains below, sequenced in a study of T cells expressing NK-cell markers. TCRdb reanalyzed the 5' RACE reads and collapses them to one entry per CDR3 protein, without DNA. This table holds about 160,000 distinct CDR3 sequences. Sequencing was performed on blood T cells: a sorted CD56 or NKG2C T cell subset, CD4+ or CD8+ T cells, or bulk PBMC T cells (not recorded which). The receptors stem from a woman aged 18 to 75 in good health.

The chain uses TRBV4-2 and TRBJ1-2; TCRdb's D gene call, TRBD1, goes unchecked for lack of DNA. From germline, CDR1 is LGHNA and CDR2 YNFKEQ. This CDR3 is built from 16 residues. The CDR3 region is CASSPPGQGANYGYTF.

The chain combines TRBV10-3 with TRBJ2-1; the TCRdb D gene call, TRBD1, has no DNA to confirm it. Germline V gives CDR1 ENHRY, CDR2 SYGVKD. The CDR3 is 15 residues long. CDR3: CAISPGQRPYNEQFF.

This chain connects TRBV2 to TRBJ2-2; TCRdb's D call, TRBD1, is unchecked because there is no DNA. Germline loops: CDR1 SNHLY, CDR2 FYNNEI. The CDR3 is made up of 15 amino acids. The CDR3: CASSGGESYTGELFF. The whole variable domain, filled in from reference TRBV2 and TRBJ2-2, reads EPEVTQTPSHQVTQMGQEVILRCVPISNHLYFYWYRQILGQKVEFLVSFYNNEISEKSEIFDDQFSVERPDGSNFTLKIRSTKLEDSAMYFCASSGGESYTGELFFGEGSRLTVL.

V gene TRBV11-2 combines with J gene TRBJ1-1; TCRdb returns TRBD1, unconfirmable since there is no DNA. Germline V gene data show CDR1 as SGHAT and CDR2 as FQNNGV. CDR3 size: 13 residues. The CDR3: CASNRDRATEAFF. The full variable domain, completed using reference TRBV11-2 and TRBJ1-1, is EAGVAQSPRYKIIEKRQSVAFWCNPISGHATLYWYQQILGQGPKLLIQFQNNGVVDDSQLPKDRFSAERLKGVDSTLKIQPAKLEDSAVYLCASNRDRATEAFFGQGTRLTVV.